The rows below give T cell receptor beta chains drawn from one sample of a study of T cells in Graves' hyperthyroidism and ophthalmopathy. Via MiXCR, TCRdb re-called the multiplex PCR reads, giving one row per CDR3 protein. This sample has about 360,000 distinct CDR3 sequences, with 15% to 20% found just once. Sample: blood. The receptor set was obtained from a woman between 18 and 29 years old with Graves' hyperthyroidism. Both conserved end residues are part of each CDR3. A D gene is named only where the DNA matches it firmly. The listing skips clone size in some rows; elsewhere it reads once, few, many or a size class.

TRBJ2-7 | once | TRBV6-1 | TRBD2 | TGTGCCAGCAGCCAGACTAGCGGGAGTATCTACGAGCAGTACTTC | CASSQTSGSIYEQYF
TRBJ1-2 | many | TRBV6-1 | TRBD1 | TGTGCCAGCAGTATAGGGAAGGGGGCGTTCGGCTACACCTTC | CASSIGKGAFGYTF
TRBJ1-3 | many | TRBV4-2 | - | TGTGCCAGCAGCCAAGCCCTAGGGGATTCTGGAAACACCATATATTTT | CASSQALGDSGNTIYF
TRBJ2-3 | many | TRBV19 | - | TGTGCCACCCAGAGGCCGGGAGAAGGAGATACGCAGTATTTT | CATQRPGEGDTQYF
TRBJ2-5 | - | TRBV12-3/TRBV12-4 | - | TGTGCCAGCAGTTTAGCACAGGTAGAGACCCAGTACTTC | CASSLAQVETQYF
TRBJ1-2 | - | TRBV6-2/TRBV6-3 | TRBD1 | TGTGCCAGCAGAAACCGGGACAGATACTATGGCTACACCTTC | CASRNRDRYYGYTF
TRBJ2-2 | many | TRBV27 | TRBD1 | TGTGCCAGCAGTTACGGACAGGGGAGGGCCGGGGAGCTGTTTTTT | CASSYGQGRAGELFF
TRBJ1-3 | once | TRBV7-8 | - | TGTGCCAGCAGCTCACCAGGCAGGGAAAGAGGAAACACCATATATTTT | CASSSPGRERGNTIYF
TRBJ2-7 | many | TRBV6-1 | - | TGTGCCACCGCCGAATCAGGGTATTACGAGCAGTACTTC | CATAESGYYEQYF
TRBJ2-7 | many | TRBV6-5 | TRBD1 | TGTGCCAGCAGTTACTTACAGGGGAAGCCCGAGCAGTACTTC | CASSYLQGKPEQYF
TRBJ2-7 | - | TRBV5-5 | - | TGTGCCAGCAGCTCCCGGGAAGGAGGGTCCTACGAGCAGTACTTC | CASSSREGGSYEQYF
TRBJ2-7 | many | TRBV18 | TRBD2 | TGTGCCAGCTCACGTTACACGGGGGGGCCGGAATACGAGCAGTACTTC | CASSRYTGGPEYEQYF
TRBJ1-5 | many | TRBV28 | TRBD1 | TGTGCCATCACGGGACAGTCGATCGATCAGCCCCAGCATTTT | CAITGQSIDQPQHF
TRBJ2-7 | few | TRBV9 | - | TGTGCCAGCAGCGGACAGGGAGGGATCCACGAGCAGTACTTC | CASSGQGGIHEQYF
TRBJ1-3 | many | TRBV28 | - | TGTGCCAGCAGTTTACCAGGGAACCCGAGCTCTGGAAACACCATATATTTT | CASSLPGNPSSGNTIYF
TRBJ2-7 | - | TRBV10-3 | TRBD1 | TGTGCCATCAGCCCAGGGGGCCGCCGTTTTCAGCAGTACTTC | CAISPGGRRFQQYF